This record concerns one T cell receptor (beta chain) sequence. TCRbeta library preparation incorporated unique molecular identifiers. A single record per CDR3 protein comes from TCRdb applying MiXCR to the PCR reads. The repertoire holds about 410,000 distinct CDR3 sequences, approximately 20% seen once, with 3% to 4% in the top ten. The sample belongs to a study of T-cell reconstitution after alpha-beta-depleted transplantation in children. This clonotype was obtained from a human donor who donated a stem cell graft to a child with acute myeloid leukemia. Here the sequenced sample was PBMCs from the stem cell graft donor, taken from the stem cell graft.

The DNA for the CDR3 is TGTGCCAGCAGCTGGACTAGCGGGAGCAATCCCAATGAGCAGTTCTTC. Residues: CASSWTSGSNPNEQFF. The J gene is TRBJ2-1, the V gene TRBV7-9, with 13 nucleotides matching TRBD2. CDR1 is SEHNR, CDR2 FQNEAQ, per germline (reference sequence). The CDR3 is 16 residues long. Trimming cost V 4 bases and J 6 bases; bases outside gene matches: 6.